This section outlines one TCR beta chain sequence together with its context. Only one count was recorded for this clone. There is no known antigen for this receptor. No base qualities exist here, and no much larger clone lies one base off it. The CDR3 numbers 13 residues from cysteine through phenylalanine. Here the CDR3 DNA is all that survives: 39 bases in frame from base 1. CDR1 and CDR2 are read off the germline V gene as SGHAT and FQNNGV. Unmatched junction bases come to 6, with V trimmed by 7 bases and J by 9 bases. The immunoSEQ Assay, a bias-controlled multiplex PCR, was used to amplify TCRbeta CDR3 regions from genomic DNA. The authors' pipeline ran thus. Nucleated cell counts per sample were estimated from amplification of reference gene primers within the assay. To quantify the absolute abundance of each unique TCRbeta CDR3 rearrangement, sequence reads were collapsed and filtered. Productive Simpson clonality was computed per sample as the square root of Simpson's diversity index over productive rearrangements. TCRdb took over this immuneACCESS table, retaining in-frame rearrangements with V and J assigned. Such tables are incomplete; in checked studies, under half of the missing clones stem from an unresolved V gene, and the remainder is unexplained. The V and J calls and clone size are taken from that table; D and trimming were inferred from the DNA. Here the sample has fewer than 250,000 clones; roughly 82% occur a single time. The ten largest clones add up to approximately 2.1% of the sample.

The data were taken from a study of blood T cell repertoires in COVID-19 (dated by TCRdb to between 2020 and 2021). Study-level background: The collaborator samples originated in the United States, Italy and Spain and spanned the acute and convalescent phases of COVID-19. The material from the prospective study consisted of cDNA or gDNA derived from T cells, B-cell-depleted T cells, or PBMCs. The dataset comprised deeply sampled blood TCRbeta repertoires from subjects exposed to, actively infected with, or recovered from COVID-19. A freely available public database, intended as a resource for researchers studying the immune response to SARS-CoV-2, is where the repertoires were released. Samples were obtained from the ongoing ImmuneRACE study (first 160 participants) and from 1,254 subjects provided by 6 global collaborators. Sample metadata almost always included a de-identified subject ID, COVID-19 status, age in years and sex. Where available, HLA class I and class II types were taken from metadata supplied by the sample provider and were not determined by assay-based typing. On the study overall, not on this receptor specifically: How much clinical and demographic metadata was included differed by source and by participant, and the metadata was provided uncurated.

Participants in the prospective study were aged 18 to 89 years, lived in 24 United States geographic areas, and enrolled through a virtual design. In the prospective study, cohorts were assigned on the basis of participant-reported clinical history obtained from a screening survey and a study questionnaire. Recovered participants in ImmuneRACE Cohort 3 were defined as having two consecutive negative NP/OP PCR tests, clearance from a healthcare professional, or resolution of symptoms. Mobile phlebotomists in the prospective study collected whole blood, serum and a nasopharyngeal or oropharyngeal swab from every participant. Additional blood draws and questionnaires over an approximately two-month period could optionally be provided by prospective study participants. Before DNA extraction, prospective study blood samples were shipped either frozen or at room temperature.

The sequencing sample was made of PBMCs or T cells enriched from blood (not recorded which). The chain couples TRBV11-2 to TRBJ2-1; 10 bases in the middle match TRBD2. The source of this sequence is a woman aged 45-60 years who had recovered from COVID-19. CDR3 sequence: CASTSGLAIEQFF. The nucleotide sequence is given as TGTGCCAGCACCTCGGGACTAGCGATTGAGCAGTTCTTC.